The clone carrying this TCR beta chain was seen a handful of times. What it binds is not known. Germline V gene sequence: CDR1 SGHVS, CDR2 FQNEAQ. The CDR3 length is 15 residues. V shed 3 bases, J shed 9 bases, and the junction held 11 bases outside the gene matches. Constant-segment primers and 5'RACE yielded cDNA libraries for TCR alpha and TCR beta, each carrying sample barcodes and UMIs. Using its own MiXCR run on the 5' RACE reads, TCRdb lists one record per CDR3 protein. The sample consists of hundreds of thousands of distinct CDR3 sequences, around a sixth of them appearing once. This record comes from a study of T-cell memory formation after mild COVID-19. Study-wide points: Confirmation of SARS-CoV-2 specificity was lacking for second-wave clones peaking day 37. Whereas later expanders leaned CD4+, clones contracting day 15 to 85 showed a balanced CD4/CD8 makeup.

The origin of this receptor is a man between 18 and 35 years old who had mild COVID-19 (a few samples of this study predate the infection). Cell type and time point are not known. Sequencing was performed on PBMCs or a T cell subset sorted from them (not recorded which). The chain combines TRBV7-8 with TRBJ2-5; 9 positions agree with TRBD1. The CDR3 nucleotides are TGTGCCAGCAGCTTCGCCCCGGGACAGGGCATGGCCCAGTACTTC. It codes for CASSFAPGQGMAQYF.